The subject of this entry is one T cell receptor (beta chain). The sample belongs to a study of shared clonotypes between healthy human individuals. Germline CDR1 reads MDHEN; CDR2 reads SYDVKM. This CDR3 has 12 residues. Trimming took 2 bases from V and 7 from J, leaving 8 bases between them. The table came from immunoSEQ multiplex PCR; TCRdb's copy has only in-frame clones and leaves some out. The table records about 990,000 clones, approximately 80% of them present only once. Sequencing was carried out using memory CD4+ T cells from PBMCs. The sample's subset: CD45RA-negative fraction. This rearrangement joins TRBV28 to TRBJ2-5; unclear D gene. The receptor's source is a man aged 18 to 30 in good health. Some clones in this sample may be carry-over from other donors' samples. The chain's CDR3 is CASSLRPGTQYF. Here the CDR3 DNA reads TGTGCCAGCAGTTTAAGACCGGGGACCCAGTACTTC.